This T cell receptor beta chain emerged from a study of blood T cell repertoires in COVID-19. For the study at large: In each case, the material was cDNA or gDNA derived from T cells, B-cell-depleted T cells, or PBMCs.

Per the original data handling: Estimated nucleated cell counts came from reference gene primer amplification. Sequencing used immunoSEQ multiplex PCR; TCRdb keeps in-frame clones, though not all of them. The DNA gave D and trimming, while V, J and clone size come from that table. This sample has 140,000 or so clones, with approximately 92% found just once. V lost 4 bases, J lost 3 bases, and 15 bases lay in between. CDR1 is SGHAT, CDR2 FQDESV, per germline (reference sequence). The CDR3 covers 15 residues. This clone was observed a handful of times. This chain connects TRBV11-1 to TRBJ1-2; D is perhaps TRBD1 (5 bases). This clonotype was obtained from a woman in her fifties or sixties with active COVID-19. Source material: peripheral blood. This chain's CDR3 is CASSSYLTEDYGYTF. CDR3 in DNA: TGTGCCAGCAGCTCGTACCTGACAGAGGACTATGGCTACACCTTC.